The clone carrying this T cell receptor (beta chain) has only a few counts. The data were obtained in a study of OX40 agonist ivuxolimab in advanced cancers. The overall study: Subjects had a mean age of around 60 years, with a range of 23 to 79; approximately 83% were male.

Assay: immunoSEQ multiplex PCR; the TCRdb copy retains only in-frame clones and omits some. The data contain 40,000 to 55,000 clones, about 88% of them singletons. The length of the CDR3 is 16 residues. The trim removed 4 bases at V and 8 bases at J, leaving 14 bases unmatched. The germline CDR1 and CDR2 sequences are SGHDN and FVKESK. The chain combines TRBV14 with TRBJ2-1; 7 bases line up with TRBD2. This TCR came from an adult with an advanced solid tumor such as melanoma, head and neck, liver or kidney cancer. The sequencing here drew on CD4+ or CD8+ T cells sorted from blood, taken in a trial of the OX40 agonist ivuxolimab. In nucleotides, the CDR3 is TGTGCCAGCAGCCGAAGAAGGGAGGGAGGGCTCGATGAGCAGTTCTTC. It translates to CASSRRREGGLDEQFF.